The 26 T cell receptor beta chains in this list originate from one sample, sequenced in a study of blood T cell repertoires in COVID-19. Profiling relied on immunoSEQ multiplex PCR, and the TCRdb table lists in-frame clones only, not all of them. There are under 200,000 clones in the sample; approximately 85% occur only once, and almost 5% lies in the top ten. The sequenced sample was peripheral blood. These receptors all come from a woman of 80 years or more with acute or convalescent COVID-19.

V is TRBV18 and J is TRBJ1-3; the D is unclear. The V and J ends lost 2 bases and 4 bases respectively, with 15 bases between them. CDR1 and CDR2 from the germline V gene are KGHSH and LQKENI. This CDR3 spans 16 amino acids. CDR3 sequence reads: CASSPSGLAGGNTIYF. In nucleotides, the CDR3 is TGTGCCAGCTCACCATCTGGTTTGGCAGGAGGAAACACCATATATTTT.

CDR3 residues: CASSLVGTGVYEQYF. In DNA form, the CDR3 reads TGTGCCAGCAGCTTGGTCGGGACAGGGGTCTACGAGCAGTACTTC. This chain links TRBV5-6 with TRBJ2-7; 10 bases align to TRBD1. The CDR3 contains 15 residues. In germline, CDR1 is SGHDT, CDR2 YYEEEE. V was clipped by 0 bases and J by 3 bases; unmatched bases: 3.

The chain is built from TRBV5-6 and TRBJ2-1; no clear D. This CDR3 comprises 12 residues. Germline V lookup: CDR1 SGHDT, CDR2 YYEEEE. With 3 bases removed from V and 9 bases from J, the gap between germline ends came to 10 bases. The CDR3 coding sequence is TGTGCCAGCAGCTCTTCACGGAGTGAGCAGTTCTTC. Amino acid sequence: CASSSSRSEQFF.

In this sample, this clone turned up once. V is TRBV28 and J is TRBJ1-4; D possibly corresponds to TRBD1 (6 bases). This CDR3 spans 15 amino acids. V was shortened by 6 bases and J by 6 bases, with 17 bases between the two germline ends. Germline lookup yields CDR1 MDHEN and CDR2 SYDVKM. Here the CDR3 reads CASSSIGGRDEKLFF. CDR3 bases: TGTGCCAGCAGCTCAATAGGGGGGAGGGATGAAAAACTGTTTTTT.

This chain joins TRBV18 and TRBJ2-1; 8 nucleotides match TRBD2. This CDR3 is 18 amino acids long. Germline values: CDR1 KGHSH, CDR2 LQKENI. With 6 bases clipped from V and 4 bases from J, the junction kept 17 bases outside the gene matches. The CDR3 protein is CASSPLRGGAMVYNEQFF. The CDR3, as DNA: TGTGCCAGCTCCCCGCTACGGGGGGGCGCAATGGTATACAATGAGCAGTTCTTC.

This clone showed up just a few times. The chain carries TRBV7-2 and TRBJ1-3; no clear D. Germline-derived CDR1 and CDR2 are SGHTA and FQGNSA. Trimming removed 1 base from V and 0 bases from J, with 7 bases in between. The CDR3 extends over 15 amino acids. The CDR3 spells CASSLVPHSGNTIYF. CDR3 nucleotide sequence: TGTGCCAGCAGCTTAGTCCCCCACTCTGGAAACACCATATATTTT.

The rearrangement uses TRBV7-2 and TRBJ2-1; TRBD2 agrees at 12 bases. CDR3 size: 15 residues. J gave up 4 bases and V 6 bases, and 4 bases lay outside the gene matches. Per the germline V gene, CDR1 is SGHTA and CDR2 is FQGNSA. CDR3 in amino acids: CASRWTSGNYNEQFF. CDR3 DNA sequence: TGTGCCAGCAGGTGGACTAGCGGGAATTACAATGAGCAGTTCTTC.

The chain is built from TRBV18 and TRBJ1-3, with 7 bases lining up with TRBD1. The germline V gene has CDR1 KGHSH and CDR2 LQKENI. The CDR3 consists of 16 residues. V lost 3 bases and J lost 2; bases outside the gene matches: 7. CDR3 residues: CASSPSVTGAGNTIYF. In nucleotides, the CDR3 is TGTGCCAGCTCACCGTCAGTAACAGGGGCTGGAAACACCATATATTTT.

The chain uses TRBV3-1 (or the pseudogene TRBV3-2) and TRBJ2-5; 7 bases fit TRBD1. The CDR3 is 14 residues long. The V gene end was trimmed by 3 bases and the J gene end by 3 bases; junction bases not matched to a gene: 4. Germline lookup yields CDR1 LGHDT and CDR2 YNNKEL (reference sequence). The chain's CDR3 is CASSHRQGKETQYF. CDR3 DNA: TGTGCCAGCAGCCACAGACAGGGTAAAGAGACCCAGTACTTC.

The chain combines TRBV7-2 with TRBJ1-2; D is uncertain. In germline, CDR1 is SGHTA, CDR2 FQGNSA. The CDR3 has 13 amino acids. Trimming shortened V by 4 bases and J by 4 bases, and 10 bases separated the two germline ends. CDR3 in DNA: TGTGCCAGCAGCTCCATGACGGGCTATGGCTACACCTTC. Translation: CASSSMTGYGYTF.

The CDR3 spells CATSRITGFYEQYF. CDR3 DNA sequence: TGTGCCACCAGCAGGATCACAGGATTCTACGAGCAGTACTTC. The chain carries TRBV15 and TRBJ2-7; a possible D gene is TRBD1 (5 bases). Germline loops: CDR1 LNHNV, CDR2 YYDKDF (reference sequence). This CDR3 has 14 amino acids. Trimming removed 3 bases from V and 3 bases from J, with 12 bases in between.

In this sample, this clone turned up a few times. This chain uses TRBV4-3 with TRBJ2-5, with 13 bases identical to TRBD2. The CDR3 has 16 residues. Germline CDR1 is LGHNA and CDR2 is YSLEER. Trimming took 3 bases from V and 3 from J; bases not matched to a gene: 4. The CDR3 reads CASSQYGLAGEETQYF. The CDR3 DNA sequence: TGCGCCAGCAGCCAGTACGGACTAGCGGGAGAAGAGACCCAGTACTTC.

This chain links TRBV5-8 with TRBJ1-2; 7 nucleotides agree with TRBD1. V trimming: 5 bases; J trimming: 4 bases; junction bases outside the gene matches: 8. This CDR3 is built from 14 residues. Per the germline V gene, CDR1 is SGHTS and CDR2 is YDEGEE. The CDR3 protein is CASRPTGVGYGYTF. The DNA of the CDR3 is TGTGCCAGCAGACCAACAGGGGTTGGCTATGGCTACACCTTC.

This clone was picked up one time. The chain recombines TRBV7-9 with TRBJ1-4, with D maybe TRBD1 (5 bases). Between the trimmed V and J ends, which lost 1 base and 8 bases, there was a span of 11 bases. CDR1 is SEHNR and CDR2 is FQNEAQ in the germline V gene (reference sequence). The CDR3 runs 14 residues. The CDR3 nucleotides are TGTGCCAGCAGCTTAGAAGGGGCTCAGGAAAAACTGTTTTTT. This encodes CASSLEGAQEKLFF. Full variable domain (remainder filled in from reference TRBV7-9 and TRBJ1-4): DTGVSQNPRHKITKRGQNVTFRCDPISEHNRLYWYRQTLGQGPEFLTYFQNEAQLEKSRLLSDRFSAERPKGSFSTLEIQRTEQGDSAMYLCASSLEGAQEKLFFGSGTQLSVL.

The chain recombines TRBV10-3 with TRBJ1-3; D is ambiguous. V was shortened by 3 bases and J by 3 bases, with 9 bases between the two germline ends. The CDR3 consists of 14 residues. Germline-derived CDR1 and CDR2 are ENHRY and SYGVKD. This CDR3 is CAISDGQNGNTIYF. DNA of the CDR3: TGTGCCATCAGTGACGGTCAAAATGGAAACACCATATATTTT.

In its sample, this clone was seen a few times. The chain has TRBV5-4 and TRBJ1-1; TRBD1 aligns across 9 bases. Germline CDR1 and CDR2: SGHNT and YYREEE (reference sequence). The CDR3 runs to 15 residues. V lost 2 bases and J lost 2; bases outside the gene matches: 4. The chain's CDR3 is CASSLGTGTNTEAFF. The CDR3 DNA sequence: TGTGCCAGCAGCTTAGGGACAGGGACCAACACTGAAGCTTTCTTT. The whole variable domain, filled in from reference TRBV5-4 and TRBJ1-1, reads ETGVTQSPTHLIKTRGQQVTLRCSSQSGHNTVSWYQQALGQGPQFIFQYYREEENGRGNFPPRFSGLQFPNYSSELNVNALELDDSALYLCASSLGTGTNTEAFFGQGTRLTVV.

The chain employs TRBV19 and TRBJ2-2; 7 nucleotides agree with TRBD1. The V gene end was trimmed by 4 bases and the J gene end by 0 bases; junction bases not matched to a gene: 5. This CDR3 has 16 residues. CDR1 and CDR2 from the germline V gene are LNHDA and SQIVND (reference sequence). The CDR3 nucleotides are TGTGCCAGTAGTACCAGGACAGGAACGAACACCGGGGAGCTGTTTTTT. This sequence encodes CASSTRTGTNTGELFF.

This rearrangement joins TRBV5-1 to TRBJ2-1, with TRBD1 as a possible D gene (6 bases). V was trimmed by 3 bases and J by 1 base, leaving 14 bases between them. The CDR3 has 16 residues. Germline lookup yields CDR1 SGHRS and CDR2 YFSETQ. The DNA for the CDR3 is TGCGCCAGCAGCTGGACCGGGACACCGTCCTACAATGAGCAGTTCTTC. The encoded protein is CASSWTGTPSYNEQFF.

The chain employs TRBV29-1 and TRBJ1-1; no clear D. The CDR3 runs 12 residues. V was cut by 7 bases and J by 1 base, with 10 bases left in between. The V gene's germline CDR1 is SQVTM and CDR2 ANQGSEA. The CDR3 loop reads CSARQTNTEAFF. In DNA, the CDR3 is TGCAGCGCCAGGCAGACGAACACTGAAGCTTTCTTT.

J is TRBJ2-7 and V is TRBV5-1, with TRBD1 matching over 7 bases. Trimming took 4 bases from V and 5 from J; bases not matched to a gene: 15. There are 16 residues in the CDR3. Germline CDR1 is SGHRS and CDR2 is YFSETQ. The CDR3 spells CASSPGLTGNLDEQYF. CDR3 coding DNA: TGCGCCAGCAGCCCGGGTTTGACAGGGAATCTCGACGAGCAGTACTTC. The variable domain in full, with the rest retrieved from reference TRBV5-1 and TRBJ2-7, is KAGVTQTPRYLIKTRGQQVTLSCSPISGHRSVSWYQQTPGQGLQFLFEYFSETQRNKGNFPGRFSGRQFSNSRSEMNVSTLELGDSALYLCASSPGLTGNLDEQYFGPGTRLTVT.

This rearrangement joins TRBV1 to TRBJ2-1; the table names TRBD2, a call not compared with the DNA. TRBV1 is described as a pseudogene. The CDR3 runs 21 residues. The CDR3 sequence: CTSSQAGLAGGPHGVLHEQFF. In nucleotides, the CDR3 is TGCACCAGCAGCCAAGCGGGACTAGCGGGAGGGCCCCATGGTGTTCTCCATGAGCAGTTCTTC.

This clone was detected once. This rearrangement joins TRBV7-2 to TRBJ2-3; 9 bases line up with TRBD2. Germline lookup yields CDR1 SGHTA and CDR2 FQGNSA. Trimming cost V 1 base and J 3 bases; bases outside gene matches: 8. The CDR3 runs 17 residues. The CDR3 DNA reads as TGTGCCAGCAGCTTAGGGCTTAGCGGGAGTTTGACAGATACGCAGTATTTT. Translated, it gives CASSLGLSGSLTDTQYF.

J is TRBJ2-5 and V is TRBV11-2, with 8 bases fitting TRBD1. The CDR3 has 13 amino acids. Germline assignment: CDR1 SGHAT and CDR2 FQNNGV. V shed 5 bases, J shed 5 bases, and the junction held 4 bases outside the gene matches. CDR3 bases: TGTGCCAGCAGCCCCTACAGGGGGGAGACCCAGTACTTC. Translating gives CASSPYRGETQYF. The full variable domain, completed using reference TRBV11-2 and TRBJ2-5, is EAGVAQSPRYKIIEKRQSVAFWCNPISGHATLYWYQQILGQGPKLLIQFQNNGVVDDSQLPKDRFSAERLKGVDSTLKIQPAKLEDSAVYLCASSPYRGETQYFGPGTRLLVL.

This clone was recorded only once. The rearrangement joins TRBV5-1 to TRBJ1-2, with 7 bases that match TRBD1. The CDR3 has 13 amino acids. In germline, CDR1 is SGHRS, CDR2 YFSETQ. V trimming: 4 bases; J trimming: 3 bases; junction bases outside the gene matches: 3. The chain's CDR3 is CASSIGTDYGYTF. The DNA of the CDR3 is TGCGCCAGCAGCATCGGGACAGACTATGGCTACACCTTC.

The chain uses TRBV6-5 and TRBJ2-7; weak D call: TRBD2 (6 bases). Per the germline V gene, CDR1 is MNHEY and CDR2 is SVGAGI. The CDR3 is 15 residues long. Trimming shortened V by 2 bases and J by 3 bases, and 14 bases separated the two germline ends. In nucleotides, the CDR3 is TGTGCCAGCAGTTACCGCGGGGACGGAAGCTACGAGCAGTACTTC. Translated, it gives CASSYRGDGSYEQYF.

CDR3 protein: CASSQPKSGSSYNEQFF. CDR3 in DNA: TGTGCCAGCAGCCAACCTAAAAGCGGGAGCTCCTACAATGAGCAGTTCTTC. The chain couples TRBV3-1 (or the pseudogene TRBV3-2) to TRBJ2-1, with TRBD2 matching over 8 bases. Germline trimming cut 2 bases from V and 0 bases from J; bases unmatched to any gene: 6. CDR3 length: 17 amino acids. Looked up from germline, CDR1 is LGHDT and CDR2 is YNNKEL (reference sequence).